What follows are 28 T cell receptor beta chains derived from one specimen sequenced in a study of spatial heterogeneity in lung cancer. TCRdb re-called the 5' RACE reads with MiXCR, one entry per CDR3 protein. The data show about 36,000 distinct CDR3 sequences, 4% to 6% seen once. Time point noted: sample taken at primary tumor resection. Whole RNA, isolated from tumor, nontumor lung or frozen PBMC, was sequenced without prior sorting. The sequencing here drew on PBMCs, taken at surgery. The receptors were gathered from a female donor with early-stage non-small cell lung cancer.

The chain employs TRBV5-1 and TRBJ2-1; tentative D call: TRBD1 (6 bases). The CDR3 has 16 amino acids. The V gene's germline CDR1 is SGHRS and CDR2 YFSETQ. Trimming cost V 0 bases and J 4 bases, with 14 bases left between them. CDR3 coding DNA: TGCGCCAGCAGCTTGGTTTCCGTGGGGGCTTACAATGAGCAGTTCTTC. It is translated as CASSLVSVGAYNEQFF.

This clonotype was seen many times. The V gene is TRBV4-1, the J gene TRBJ2-1, with no clear D. This CDR3 comprises 15 residues. Per the germline V gene, CDR1 is MGHRA and CDR2 is YSYEKL. With 0 bases removed from V and 4 bases from J, the gap between germline ends came to 10 bases. The CDR3 spells CASSQEFPGYNEQFF. The CDR3 nucleotides are TGCGCCAGCAGCCAAGAGTTCCCCGGGTACAATGAGCAGTTCTTC.

This clonotype was counted ten times or more. The chain recombines TRBV14 with TRBJ1-5; no clear D. This CDR3 spans 13 amino acids. With 1 base removed from V and 5 bases from J, the gap between germline ends came to 6 bases. Per the germline V gene, CDR1 is SGHDN and CDR2 is FVKESK. The CDR3 DNA follows: TGTGCCAGCAGCCAAGGCGTTTATCAGCCCCAGCATTTT. Translating gives CASSQGVYQPQHF.

This clonotype was seen many times. The rearrangement links TRBV20-1 to TRBJ2-1; 15 bases match TRBD2. CDR1 and CDR2 from the germline V gene are DFQATT and SNEGSKA (reference sequence). This CDR3 has 16 amino acids. J was trimmed by 8 bases and V by 5 bases; bases with no gene match: 10. The CDR3, as DNA: TGCAGTGCTGGGACTAGCGGGAGGCCTGTTAGGGATGAGCAGTTCTTC. Translated, it gives CSAGTSGRPVRDEQFF.

The table lists this clonotype with many counts. CDR3 region: CASSLVFRNTEAFF. As DNA, the CDR3 is TGTGCCAGCAGCTTAGTTTTCAGGAACACTGAAGCTTTCTTT. The chain links TRBV7-2 to TRBJ1-1; D is uncertain. Germline CDR1 reads SGHTA; CDR2 reads FQGNSA. Trimming removed 1 base from V and 1 base from J, with 7 bases in between. The CDR3 is 14 residues long.

The chain employs TRBV10-2 and TRBJ2-3, with 7 bases identical to TRBD2. V dropped 8 bases and J dropped 5; count of bases not matched to a gene: 7. This CDR3 region has 13 residues. The germline gives CDR1 WSHSY, CDR2 SAAADI. The CDR3 DNA is TGCGCCAGCGGCGCGGGGGAGGGAGATACGCAGTATTTT. Residues: CASGAGEGDTQYF.

The V call is TRBV5-4, the J call TRBJ2-5; the D gene is possibly TRBD2 (5 bases). Germline-derived CDR1 and CDR2 are SGHNT and YYREEE (reference sequence). Trimming stripped 0 bases from V and 2 bases from J, with 8 bases between. This CDR3 has 14 residues. CDR3 residues: CASSLAAGQETQYF. CDR3 DNA: TGTGCCAGCAGCTTGGCGGCGGGTCAAGAGACCCAGTACTTC. The variable domain in full, completed from reference TRBV5-4 and TRBJ2-5, reads ETGVTQSPTHLIKTRGQQVTLRCSSQSGHNTVSWYQQALGQGPQFIFQYYREEENGRGNFPPRFSGLQFPNYSSELNVNALELDDSALYLCASSLAAGQETQYFGPGTRLLVL.

This chain uses TRBV2 with TRBJ2-3; 13 nucleotides align to TRBD2. The CDR3 extends over 17 amino acids. Germline values: CDR1 SNHLY, CDR2 FYNNEI. V was clipped by 8 bases and J by 0 bases; unmatched bases: 8. The chain's CDR3 is CASVGLAGATSTDTQYF. The CDR3, as DNA: TGTGCCAGCGTTGGACTAGCGGGGGCTACTAGCACAGATACGCAGTATTTT.

This clonotype has a handful of counts. V gene TRBV7-2 combines with J gene TRBJ2-1; the D gene could be TRBD1 or TRBD2 (6 bases each). The V end was cut by 5 bases, the J end by 0 bases, with 11 bases between. Germline assignment: CDR1 SGHTA and CDR2 FQGNSA. CDR3 length: 15 amino acids. The CDR3 here is CASSRGRSSYNEQFF. In nucleotides, the CDR3 is TGTGCCAGCAGCCGGGGGCGGAGCTCCTACAATGAGCAGTTCTTC.

This clonotype was recorded many times. This chain links TRBV12-3 or TRBV12-4 with TRBJ2-5; D is unclear. CDR3 size: 12 residues. The V end lost 3 bases, the J end lost 9 bases, and 11 bases lay between the germline ends. CDR3 DNA sequence: TGTGCCAGCAGTTTCGGGTTAGGCGCCCAGTACTTC. Amino acid sequence: CASSFGLGAQYF.

This clonotype was seen repeatedly, ten times or more. The rearrangement uses TRBV13 and TRBJ2-1; maybe TRBD1 (6 bases). The length of the CDR3 is 16 residues. CDR1 PRHDT and CDR2 FYEKMQ come from the germline V gene (reference sequence). Trimming pared 3 bases from V and 8 bases from J, leaving 20 bases between. The CDR3 loop reads CASSFTMGTGLHEQFF. In nucleotides, the CDR3 is TGTGCCAGCAGCTTCACGATGGGTACAGGGTTGCATGAGCAGTTCTTC.

This clonotype was counted ten times or more. The chain recombines TRBV24-1 with TRBJ2-7; 10 nucleotides agree with TRBD2. Germline trimming cut 5 bases from V and 1 base from J; bases unmatched to any gene: 7. This CDR3 contains 16 residues. Germline loops: CDR1 KGHDR, CDR2 SFDVKD. CDR3 nucleotide sequence: TGTGCCACCAGTGGAAGTAGCGGGAGGTCGTCCTACGAGCAGTACTTC. Its translation is CATSGSSGRSSYEQYF.

The chain's CDR3 is CASSSLSRRGEKLFF. CDR3 nucleotides: TGTGCCAGCAGCTCCCTGAGTCGCCGGGGTGAAAAACTGTTTTTT. The chain joins TRBV11-2 to TRBJ1-4, with no clear D. Trimming shortened V by 4 bases and J by 7 bases, and 16 bases separated the two germline ends. CDR3 size: 15 residues. Germline assignment: CDR1 SGHAT and CDR2 FQNNGV.

This clonotype was detected ten times or more. The chain carries TRBV5-1 and TRBJ2-5, with a weak D call TRBD2 (5 bases). CDR3 length equals 14 residues. Germline V gene lookup returns CDR1 SGHRS and CDR2 YFSETQ. V was pared by 5 bases and J by 9 bases, with 20 bases between. The CDR3 spells CASSPGIRRSAQYF. The CDR3 DNA sequence: TGCGCCAGCAGTCCGGGGATCCGGAGGTCCGCCCAGTACTTC.

This clonotype showed up many times. This chain connects TRBV10-3 to TRBJ2-6, with 9 nucleotides matching TRBD2. The CDR3 totals 19 residues. V lost 8 bases to trimming and J lost 4 bases; unmatched junction nucleotides: 18. Germline V gene lookup returns CDR1 ENHRY and CDR2 SYGVKD. DNA for the CDR3: TGTGCCATCTTAGTAGGAGGGCCTAGCGGGATACCCGGGGCCAACGTCCTGACTTTC. It codes for CAILVGGPSGIPGANVLTF.

This clonotype was recorded at least ten times. For the CDR3, the DNA is TGCAGTGCTAGCGGGCGGGGGGTTCACACTAGCACAGATACGCAGTATTTT. This codes for CSASGRGVHTSTDTQYF. The chain uses TRBV20-1 and TRBJ2-3; 8 nucleotides match TRBD2. The CDR3 length is 17 residues. J lost 0 bases, V lost 3 bases, and 11 bases had no gene match. Germline-derived CDR1 and CDR2 are DFQATT and SNEGSKA (reference sequence).

This clonotype was detected many times. V gene TRBV6-5 combines with J gene TRBJ1-2; no clear D. V lost 8 bases, J lost 4 bases, and 14 bases lay in between. Germline loops: CDR1 MNHEY, CDR2 SVGAGI. This CDR3 contains 13 residues. CDR3: CASRAAQFYGYTF. DNA for the CDR3: TGTGCCAGCCGCGCCGCGCAGTTCTATGGCTACACCTTC.

This clonotype showed up many times. The rearrangement links TRBV4-1 to TRBJ1-2; D is unclear. CDR3 length: 12 residues. V lost 7 bases to trimming and J lost 0 bases, with 6 bases between them. Per germline, CDR1 MGHRA and CDR2 YSYEKL. CDR3 amino acids: CASTDTNYGYTF. The DNA for the CDR3 is TGCGCCAGCACAGATACTAACTATGGCTACACCTTC.

This clonotype has only a few counts. The genes are TRBV7-9 and TRBJ1-1; the D gene is possibly TRBD1 (5 bases). In germline, CDR1 is SEHNR, CDR2 FQNEAQ (reference sequence). The CDR3 consists of 11 residues. V gave up 8 bases and J gave up 1 base, with 5 bases separating them. In nucleotides, the CDR3 is TGTGCCAGCGACAGGAACACTGAAGCTTTCTTT. Amino acid sequence: CASDRNTEAFF.

The sample holds many counts of this clonotype. This sequence joins TRBV12-5 and TRBJ1-1; 8 bases are shared with TRBD1. Germline trimming cut 6 bases from V and 3 bases from J; bases unmatched to any gene: 9. The CDR3 is 15 residues long. Germline loops: CDR1 LGHNT, CDR2 FRNRAP. CDR3 DNA sequence: TGTGCTAGTGGACAGACGACAGGGGCCGACACTGAAGCTTTCTTT. Residues: CASGQTTGADTEAFF.

This clonotype was counted many times. The chain carries TRBV7-2 and TRBJ2-7; 8 bases agree with TRBD2. V was pared by 6 bases and J by 6 bases, with 7 bases of the junction left unmatched. The CDR3 is 13 residues long. Germline V gene sequence: CDR1 SGHTA, CDR2 FQGNSA. CDR3: CASSTRTSREQYF. For the CDR3, the DNA is TGTGCCAGCAGTACACGGACTAGCCGCGAGCAGTACTTC.

In its sample, this clonotype was seen many times. This chain connects TRBV4-3 to TRBJ2-7, with D tentatively TRBD2 (5 bases). The CDR3 has 14 amino acids. The germline V and J ends were trimmed by 2 bases and 2 bases, with 10 bases remaining between them. Per the germline V gene, CDR1 is LGHNA and CDR2 is YSLEER. CDR3 bases: TGCGCCAGCAGCCAACGTGACGGGGCCTACGAGCAGTACTTC. Its translation: CASSQRDGAYEQYF.

This clonotype was counted a few times. This chain links TRBV20-1 with TRBJ2-3, with 11 nucleotides matching TRBD2. V gave up 3 bases and J gave up 2 bases; unmatched junction bases: 7. The CDR3 covers 16 residues. Germline CDR1 and CDR2: DFQATT and SNEGSKA (reference sequence). CDR3 protein: CSASLTSGALTDTQYF. The CDR3 region has the DNA TGCAGTGCTAGCTTGACTAGCGGGGCGCTCACAGATACGCAGTATTTT.

J is TRBJ2-5 and V is TRBV5-1, with D tentatively TRBD1 (5 bases). Trimming shortened V by 2 bases and J by 5 bases, and 10 bases separated the two germline ends. Germline CDR1 and CDR2: SGHRS and YFSETQ. This CDR3 is built from 13 residues. The CDR3 coding sequence is TGCGCCAGCAGCTTCCAGGGTCGGGAGACCCAGTACTTC. As protein: CASSFQGRETQYF.

This clonotype occurred many times. This chain connects TRBV10-3 to TRBJ2-7; 7 bases agree with TRBD2. The CDR3 is 14 amino acids. Looked up from germline, CDR1 is ENHRY and CDR2 is SYGVKD. With V trimmed by 3 bases and J by 3 bases, 5 bases remained unmatched. CDR3 region: CAISEWGTIYEQYF. Here the CDR3 DNA reads TGTGCCATCAGTGAATGGGGGACTATCTACGAGCAGTACTTC.

This clonotype was seen ten or more times. J is TRBJ1-3 and V is TRBV7-6; no reliable D call. V lost 0 bases and J lost 0, with 6 bases in between. CDR1 SGHVS and CDR2 FNYEAQ come from the germline V gene. This CDR3 region has 15 residues. CDR3 sequence: CASSLAIGSGNTIYF. The DNA of the CDR3 is TGTGCCAGCAGCTTAGCCATCGGCTCTGGAAACACCATATATTTT.

Regarding this clonotype: Sequence at one end of the junction differs from germline and may be a read error. The chain recombines TRBV11-2 with TRBJ1-3; D is unresolved. The CDR3 sequence is 13 residues long. Germline CDR1 reads SGHAT; CDR2 reads FQNNGV. The CDR3 region has the DNA TGTGCTAGCAGCTTTACTTCTGGAAACACCATATATTTT. As protein: CASSFTSGNTIYF.

This rearrangement joins TRBV20-1 to TRBJ2-3; D is perhaps TRBD1 (5 bases). Trimming took 4 bases from V and 4 from J, leaving 15 bases between them. Germline V gene lookup returns CDR1 DFQATT and CDR2 SNEGSKA (reference sequence). This CDR3 comprises 14 residues. CDR3 protein: CSATPTQGADTQYF. The DNA of the CDR3 is TGCAGTGCTACACCGACTCAGGGCGCAGATACGCAGTATTTT.